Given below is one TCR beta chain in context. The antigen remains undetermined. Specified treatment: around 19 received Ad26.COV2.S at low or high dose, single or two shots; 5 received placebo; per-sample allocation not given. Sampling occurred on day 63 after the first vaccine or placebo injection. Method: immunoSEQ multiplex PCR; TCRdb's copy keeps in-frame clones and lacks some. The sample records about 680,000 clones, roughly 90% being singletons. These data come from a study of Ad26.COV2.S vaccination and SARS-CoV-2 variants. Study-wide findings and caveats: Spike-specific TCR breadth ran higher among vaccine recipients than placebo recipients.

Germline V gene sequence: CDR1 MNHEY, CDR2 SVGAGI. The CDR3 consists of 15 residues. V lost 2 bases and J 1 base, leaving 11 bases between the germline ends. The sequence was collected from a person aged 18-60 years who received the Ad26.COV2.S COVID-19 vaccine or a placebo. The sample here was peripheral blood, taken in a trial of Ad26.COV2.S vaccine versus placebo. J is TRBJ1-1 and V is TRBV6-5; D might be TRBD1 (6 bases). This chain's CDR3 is CASSYPGTKNTEAFF. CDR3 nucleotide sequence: TGTGCCAGCAGTTACCCGGGGACAAAGAACACTGAAGCTTTCTTT.